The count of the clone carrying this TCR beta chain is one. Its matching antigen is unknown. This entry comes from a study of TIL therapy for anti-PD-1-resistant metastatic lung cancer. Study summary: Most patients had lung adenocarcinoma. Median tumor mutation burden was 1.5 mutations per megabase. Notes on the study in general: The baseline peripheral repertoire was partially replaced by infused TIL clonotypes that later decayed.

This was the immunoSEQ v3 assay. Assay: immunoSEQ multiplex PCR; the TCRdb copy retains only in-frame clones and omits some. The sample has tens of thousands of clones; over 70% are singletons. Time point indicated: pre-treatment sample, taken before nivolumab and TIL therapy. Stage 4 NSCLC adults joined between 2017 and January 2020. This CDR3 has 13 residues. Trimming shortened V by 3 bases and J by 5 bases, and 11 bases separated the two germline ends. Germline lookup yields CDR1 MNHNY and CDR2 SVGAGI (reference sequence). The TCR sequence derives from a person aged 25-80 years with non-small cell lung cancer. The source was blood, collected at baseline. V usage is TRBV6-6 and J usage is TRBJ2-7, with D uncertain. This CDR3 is CASSYLSFNEQYF. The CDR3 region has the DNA TGTGCCAGCAGTTATCTAAGTTTCAACGAGCAGTACTTC.